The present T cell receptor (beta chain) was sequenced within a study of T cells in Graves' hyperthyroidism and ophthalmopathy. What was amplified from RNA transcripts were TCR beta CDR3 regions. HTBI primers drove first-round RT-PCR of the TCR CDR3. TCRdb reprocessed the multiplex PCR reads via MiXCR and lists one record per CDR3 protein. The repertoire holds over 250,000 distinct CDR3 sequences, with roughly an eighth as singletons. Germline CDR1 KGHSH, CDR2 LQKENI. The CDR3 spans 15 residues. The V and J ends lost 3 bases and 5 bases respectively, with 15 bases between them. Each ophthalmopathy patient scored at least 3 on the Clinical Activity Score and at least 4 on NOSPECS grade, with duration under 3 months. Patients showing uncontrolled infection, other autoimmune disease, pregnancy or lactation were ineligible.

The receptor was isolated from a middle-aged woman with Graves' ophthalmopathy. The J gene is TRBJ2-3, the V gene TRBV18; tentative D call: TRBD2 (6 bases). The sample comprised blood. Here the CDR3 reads CASSPALQGGDTQYF. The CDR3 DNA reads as TGTGCCAGCTCACCGGCCTTGCAGGGAGGAGATACGCAGTATTTT. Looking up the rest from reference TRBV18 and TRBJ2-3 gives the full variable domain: NAGVMQNPRHLVRRRGQEARLRCSPMKGHSHVYWYRQLPEEGLKFMVYLQKENIIDESGMPKERFSAEFPKEGPSILRIQQVVRGDSAAYFCASSPALQGGDTQYFGPGTRLTVL.